This T cell receptor beta chain was observed in a study of CD4+ T cells in melanoma. About this clone itself: Its specificity is unknown.

Regarding the study as a whole: A reported correlation linked neoantigen-specific CD4+ T cells to CD8+, macrophage and B cell function. In melanoma, neoantigen-specific CD4+ T cells reportedly differed in differentiation state.

Germline V CDR1 and CDR2: LNHDA, SQIVND (reference sequence). The CDR3 contains 19 residues. Trimming removed 3 bases at V and 1 base at J, with 22 bases between. Profiling relied on immunoSEQ multiplex PCR, and the TCRdb table lists in-frame clones only, not all of them. The repertoire holds 3,500 to 4,500 clones, with 62% as singletons. Source material: cells from a culture (not recorded whether cultured in vitro). This chain connects TRBV19 to TRBJ1-5; tentative D call: TRBD1 (5 bases). The TCR was taken from a human donor with melanoma. The CDR3 sequence: CASSIKELLGTGSNQPQHF. Written as DNA, the CDR3 is TGTGCCAGTAGTATTAAGGAATTGTTGGGGACGGGGAGCAATCAGCCCCAGCATTTT.